This paragraph covers one T cell receptor (beta chain) sequence. Its antigen is not known. The entry originates in a study of cytomegalovirus exposure and HLA in healthy donors. General study points: Researchers counted 164 TCR beta chains as cytomegalovirus-associated. Later analysis suggested most CMV-associated TCR beta chains were HLA-restricted. In a later analysis, TCR beta V- and J-gene trimming was associated with a missense DCLRE1C variant.

This CDR3 is 14 amino acids long. Germline V gives CDR1 SEHNR, CDR2 FQNEAQ (reference sequence). Trimming cost V 2 bases and J 8 bases, with 12 bases left between them. The PCR ran on 60 Vbeta and 13 Jbeta primers. Sequencing used immunoSEQ multiplex PCR; TCRdb keeps in-frame clones, though not all of them. This sample lists around 110,000 clones; its ten largest clones have more than 3.5%. The V and J genes are TRBV7-9 and TRBJ1-4; no firm D call. The material sequenced was PBMCs. The receptor was isolated from a man younger than 45 in good health and CMV-seronegative. The CDR3 sequence: CASSLRLVDEKLFF. The CDR3 DNA follows: TGTGCCAGCAGCTTACGTCTAGTTGACGAAAAACTGTTTTTT.